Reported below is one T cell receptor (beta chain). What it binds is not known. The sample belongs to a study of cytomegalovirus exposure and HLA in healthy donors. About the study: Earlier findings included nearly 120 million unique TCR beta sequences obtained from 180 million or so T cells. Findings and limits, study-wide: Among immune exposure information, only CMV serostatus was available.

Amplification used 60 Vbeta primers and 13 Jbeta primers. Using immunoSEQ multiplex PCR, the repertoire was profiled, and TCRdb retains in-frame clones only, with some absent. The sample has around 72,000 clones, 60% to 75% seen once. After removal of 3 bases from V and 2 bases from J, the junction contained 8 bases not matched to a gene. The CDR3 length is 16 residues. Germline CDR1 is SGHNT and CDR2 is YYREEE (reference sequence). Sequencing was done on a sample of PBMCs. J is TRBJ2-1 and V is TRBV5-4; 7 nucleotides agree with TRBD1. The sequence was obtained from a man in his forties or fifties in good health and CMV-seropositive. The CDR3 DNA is TGTGCCAGCAGCTCGTTAAACAGGGGAACCTACAATGAGCAGTTCTTC. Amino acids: CASSSLNRGTYNEQFF. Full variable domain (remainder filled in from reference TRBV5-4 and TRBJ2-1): ETGVTQSPTHLIKTRGQQVTLRCSSQSGHNTVSWYQQALGQGPQFIFQYYREEENGRGNFPPRFSGLQFPNYSSELNVNALELDDSALYLCASSSLNRGTYNEQFFGPGTRLTVL.